This TCR beta chain was identified during a study of long-term antiretroviral therapy in people with HIV. Regarding the study as a whole: Repertoires from HIV showed CDR3 length ranges narrower than those of controls. Transplant donor controls retained higher diversity, though diversity increased after ART.

Every donor contributed at least one pre-ART and at least two post-ART PBMC samples. The study used samples holding 1-10 million cryopreserved PBMC before DNA extraction. Germline CDR1 reads LNHDA; CDR2 reads SQIVND (reference sequence). The V and J ends lost 3 bases and 2 bases, in that order; junction bases with no gene match: 3. This CDR3 contains 15 residues. Researchers ran immunoSEQ v3.0 at survey level. Using immunoSEQ multiplex PCR, the repertoire was profiled, and TCRdb retains in-frame clones only, with some absent. In the table there are tens of thousands of clones, 70% to 90% of which are singletons. Comments on this clone: Its specificity is unknown.

This sample comprised unsorted PBMCs, obtained 0.8 years after starting antiretroviral therapy. The clonotype comes from a woman aged 25 to 39 with HIV. The chain combines TRBV19 with TRBJ1-5; 8 bases agree with TRBD1. The CDR3 region is CASSIQDRGNQPQHF. As DNA, the CDR3 is TGTGCCAGTAGTATTCAGGACAGGGGCAATCAGCCCCAGCATTTT. The variable domain in full, completed from reference TRBV19 and TRBJ1-5, reads DGGITQSPKYLFRKEGQNVTLSCEQNLNHDAMYWYRQDPGQGLRLIYYSQIVNDFQKGDIAEGYSVSREKKESFPLTVTSAQKNPTAFYLCASSIQDRGNQPQHFGDGTRLSIL.